This T cell receptor (beta chain) originates from a study of regulatory T cells in long-lasting Graves disease. Time point in this sample: newly diagnosed GD, antithyroid drugs for less than 3 months. Isolated PBMC RNA provided the starting material for the TCR library. The CDR3 loop spans 12 amino acids. The V and J ends lost 0 bases and 9 bases respectively, with 9 bases between them. CDR1 is MDHEN, CDR2 SYDVKM, per germline. Arm-PCR of CDR3 regions with iRepertoire HTBI primers generated TCR beta libraries. TCRdb redid the calling of the multiplex PCR reads with MiXCR, one entry per CDR3 protein. Among fewer than 550,000 distinct CDR3 sequences listed, 15% to 20% were seen once. The sample was also linked to a second study, of T cells in Graves' hyperthyroidism and ophthalmopathy.

The input for sequencing was peripheral blood mononuclear cells (PBMCs), taken at new diagnosis, from a patient treated with antithyroid drugs. The source of this sequence is a woman aged 35 to 59 with Graves disease. The chain joins TRBV28 to TRBJ2-7; D is possibly TRBD1 (5 bases). For the CDR3, the DNA is TGTGCCAGCAGTTTATGGCAGGGCGGGCAGTACTTC. It specifies CASSLWQGGQYF.